A selection of T cell receptor beta chains follows, all from one sample in a study of shared clonotypes between healthy human individuals. Libraries were prepared by immunoSEQ multiplex PCR; TCRdb keeps only in-frame clonotypes and omits some of them. In the table there are roughly 1,600,000 clones, approximately 98.5% of which are singletons. Sequencing used naive CD4+ T cells sorted from blood. These receptors originate from a man aged 25 to 45 in good health. The CDR3 runs from the conserved cysteine through the conserved F or W. D genes are given only for firm matches.

V	J	D	CDR3	DNA
TRBV15	TRBJ1-2	TRBD1	CATSRGSDGYTF	TGTGCCACATCCAGGGGGAGCGATGGCTACACCTTC
TRBV27	TRBJ1-2	NA	CASSLYRGGNGYTF	TGTGCCAGCAGTTTGTATAGGGGCGGTAACGGCTACACCTTC
TRBV27	TRBJ2-2	NA	CASSLWWSGANTGELFF	TGTGCCAGCAGTTTATGGTGGAGTGGAGCGAACACCGGGGAGCTGTTTTTT
TRBV11-2	TRBJ1-1	TRBD1	CASSLNRGLEAFF	TGTGCCAGCAGCTTAAATAGGGGGCTTGAGGCTTTCTTT
TRBV19	TRBJ1-5	TRBD1	CAIATTGGSHQPQHF	TGTGCCATCGCAACTACAGGGGGTAGCCATCAGCCCCAGCATTTT
TRBV18	TRBJ2-7	TRBD1	CASSLQGDGGEQYF	TGTGCCAGCTCTCTACAGGGGGATGGGGGCGAGCAGTACTTC
TRBV5-6	TRBJ2-1	TRBD1	CASSLAGQGVNEQFF	TGTGCCAGCAGCTTGGCGGGACAGGGGGTCAATGAGCAGTTCTTC
TRBV7-9	TRBJ2-7	TRBD2	CASSLGPVSGSNYEQYF	TGTGCCAGCAGCTTAGGACCAGTCAGCGGGAGTAACTACGAGCAGTACTTC
TRBV7-9	TRBJ1-1	NA	CASSVPQGGAEAFF	TGTGCCAGCAGCGTTCCACAGGGTGGGGCTGAAGCTTTCTTT
TRBV7-2	TRBJ2-5	TRBD2	CASSSNLGTSGRKQETQYF	TGTGCCAGCAGCTCAAACTTGGGGACTAGCGGGAGGAAGCAAGAGACCCAGTACTTC
TRBV4-3	TRBJ2-2	NA	CASSQEGQPTGELFF	TGCGCCAGCAGCCAAGAGGGCCAGCCCACCGGGGAGCTGTTTTTT
TRBV19	TRBJ2-1	NA	CASSIVRASGSSYNEQFF	TGTGCCAGTAGTATAGTTCGAGCGTCGGGTAGCTCCTACAATGAGCAGTTCTTC
TRBV28	TRBJ1-5	TRBD1	CASSSLTGDQPQHF	TGTGCCAGCAGTAGCTTGACAGGGGATCAGCCCCAGCATTTT
TRBV9	TRBJ2-5	NA	CASSAHPDGVETQYF	TGTGCCAGCAGCGCTCATCCGGACGGGGTGGAGACCCAGTACTTC
TRBV6-5	TRBJ2-5	NA	CASSRGLQETQYF	TGTGCCAGCAGTAGGGGACTCCAAGAGACCCAGTACTTC
TRBV11-2	TRBJ2-5	TRBD1	CASSLRRRGSRETQYF	TGTGCCAGCAGCTTACGTCGCAGGGGGAGTCGGGAGACCCAGTACTTC
TRBV27	TRBJ1-2	NA	CASSFGQLYGYTF	TGTGCCAGCAGTTTCGGACAACTCTATGGCTACACCTTC
TRBV18	TRBJ1-1	NA	CASSPRARLATAFF	TGTGCCAGCTCACCTAGGGCAAGACTCGCGACAGCTTTCTTT
TRBV9	TRBJ2-3	NA	CASSVTSGSTDTQYF	TGTGCCAGCAGCGTAACCAGCGGTAGCACAGATACGCAGTATTTT
TRBV28	TRBJ2-1	TRBD2	CASSLGLAGGNEQFF	TGTGCCAGCAGTTTAGGTCTAGCGGGGGGGAATGAGCAGTTCTTC
TRBV10-1	TRBJ2-7	TRBD2	CASSDLGLAGNYEQYF	TGCGCCAGCAGTGATTTGGGACTAGCGGGAAACTACGAGCAGTACTTC
TRBV5-5	TRBJ2-1	TRBD2	CASSVQGLAGRNEQFF	TGTGCCAGCAGCGTGCAAGGACTAGCGGGAAGGAATGAGCAGTTCTTC
TRBV28	TRBJ2-1	TRBD2	CASSSSGRVSYNEQFF	TGTGCCAGCAGTTCTAGCGGGAGGGTCTCCTACAATGAGCAGTTCTTC
TRBV10-3	TRBJ2-3	NA	CAISESNSDEYF	TGTGCCATCAGTGAGTCGAACTCCGACGAGTATTTT
TRBV5-5	TRBJ1-1	NA	CASSSKRTEAFF	TGTGCCAGCAGCAGTAAGCGCACTGAAGCTTTCTTT
TRBV10-3	TRBJ2-1	TRBD2	CAISEGLAQEQFF	TGTGCCATCAGCGAGGGACTAGCGCAAGAGCAGTTCTTC
TRBV7-7	TRBJ2-2	NA	CASSSGLGAGTGELFF	TGTGCTAGCAGCTCCGGGCTAGGGGCAGGCACCGGGGAGCTGTTTTTT
TRBV19	TRBJ2-7	NA	CASSISFSRQRPTYEQYF	TGTGCCAGTAGTATAAGTTTTAGTCGCCAGCGGCCTACCTACGAGCAGTACTTC
TRBV7-2	TRBJ2-7	NA	CASSSKRSSYEQYF	TGTGCCAGCAGCTCCAAGCGGAGCTCCTACGAGCAGTACTTC
TRBV5-5	TRBJ2-2	NA	CASSHRGTSGELFF	TGTGCCAGCAGCCACCGGGGAACGAGCGGGGAGCTGTTTTTT
TRBV4-3	TRBJ2-2	NA	CASSQVDLSGELFF	TGCGCCAGCAGCCAAGTAGATCTGTCCGGGGAGCTGTTTTTT
TRBV25-1	TRBJ2-1	NA	CASMGGASYNEQFF	TGTGCCAGCATGGGGGGAGCCTCCTACAATGAGCAGTTCTTC
TRBV2	TRBJ1-5	TRBD1	CASSVAPGQGGNQPQHF	TGTGCCAGCAGTGTAGCCCCGGGACAGGGGGGCAATCAGCCCCAGCATTTT
TRBV10-2	TRBJ2-7	NA	CASSESDGVPYEQYF	TGCGCCAGCAGTGAGTCGGACGGGGTCCCCTACGAGCAGTACTTC